The 20 T cell receptor beta chains below all came from one sample that was sequenced in a study of blood T cell repertoires in COVID-19. Clones were sequenced by immunoSEQ multiplex PCR, and TCRdb holds only the in-frame ones, with some missing. The data hold a few hundred thousand clones, with around 87% observed a single time. The specimen sequenced was peripheral blood. The receptor set was obtained from a man aged 18 to 30 with active or convalescent COVID-19.

The gene calls are TRBV27 and TRBJ1-5, with D possibly TRBD1 on 5 matching bases. The CDR3 is 14 amino acids. Per germline, CDR1 MNHEY and CDR2 SMNVEV (reference sequence). V lost 9 bases and J 6 bases, leaving 18 bases between the germline ends. This CDR3 reads CASGGGRGFQPQHF. DNA for the CDR3: TGTGCCAGTGGGGGGGGTAGGGGTTTTCAGCCCCAGCATTTT.

The rearrangement uses TRBV19 and TRBJ1-2; D possibly corresponds to TRBD1 (5 bases). V lost 4 bases and J lost 5, with 20 bases in between. Germline CDR1 and CDR2: LNHDA and SQIVND (reference sequence). This CDR3 has 16 amino acids. In nucleotides, the CDR3 is TGTGCCAGTAGTACCTCCCCCAGACAGATGGGGTATGGCTACACCTTC. The encoded protein is CASSTSPRQMGYGYTF.

This chain connects TRBV4-1 to TRBJ1-5; no firm D call. This CDR3 spans 14 amino acids. CDR1 MGHRA and CDR2 YSYEKL come from the germline V gene. The ends were cut back, 0 bases at V and 9 bases at J, with 12 bases in the middle. This chain's CDR3 is CASSQEIIDRPQHF. Written as DNA, the CDR3 is TGCGCCAGCAGCCAAGAGATCATCGATAGGCCCCAGCATTTT.

This rearrangement joins TRBV5-1 to TRBJ1-5, with D unresolved. The V end was cut by 3 bases, the J end by 4 bases, with 14 bases between. The germline CDR1 and CDR2 sequences are SGHRS and YFSETQ. The CDR3 length is 15 residues. CDR3 protein: CASSSGVDPNQPQHF. The CDR3 coding sequence is TGCGCCAGCAGCTCCGGTGTAGATCCGAATCAGCCCCAGCATTTT.

The rearrangement links TRBV2 to TRBJ2-7, with a weak D call TRBD2 (6 bases). The CDR3 totals 14 residues. Trimming took off 7 bases at V and 4 bases at J, with 17 bases between the two ends. The germline V gene has CDR1 SNHLY and CDR2 FYNNEI. The CDR3 reads CASKWEDGDYEQYF. In nucleotides, the CDR3 is TGTGCCAGCAAATGGGAGGACGGGGATTACGAGCAGTACTTC.

The CDR3 bases are TGTGCCAGCAGCTTTCAGGGCTCTGGAAACACCATATATTTT. Its translation: CASSFQGSGNTIYF. This chain uses TRBV11-3 with TRBJ1-3; maybe TRBD1 (5 bases). The V end was cut by 3 bases, the J end by 0 bases, with 6 bases between. This CDR3 comprises 14 residues. Germline assignment: CDR1 SGHNT and CDR2 YENEEA.

The chain carries TRBV6-6 and TRBJ1-5; D gene uncertain. Trimming left V 5 bases short and J 0 bases short, with 14 bases between. Germline lookup yields CDR1 MNHNY and CDR2 SVGAGI (reference sequence). The CDR3 contains 16 residues. CDR3 nucleotide sequence: TGTGCCAGCAGTATACTAGGCCGGAATAGCAATCAGCCCCAGCATTTT. It codes for CASSILGRNSNQPQHF.

DNA for the CDR3: TGTGCCAGCGGAGGAAGTGCAGACAGGGGGCGACTGAACACTGAAGCTTTCTTT. Translating gives CASGGSADRGRLNTEAFF. The chain recombines TRBV2 with TRBJ1-1; TRBD1 agrees at 10 bases. Unmatched junction bases numbered 15, after V lost 8 bases and J lost 0 bases. Per the germline V gene, CDR1 is SNHLY and CDR2 is FYNNEI. This CDR3 is built from 18 residues.

This sequence joins TRBV5-1 and TRBJ2-5; 12 bases agree with TRBD1. Germline loops: CDR1 SGHRS, CDR2 YFSETQ. V dropped 5 bases and J dropped 3; count of bases not matched to a gene: 5. The CDR3 loop spans 15 amino acids. The CDR3 loop is CASSMGTGGEETQYF. CDR3 nucleotide sequence: TGCGCCAGCAGTATGGGGACAGGGGGCGAAGAGACCCAGTACTTC. The full variable domain, its missing parts supplied by reference TRBV5-1 and TRBJ2-5, is KAGVTQTPRYLIKTRGQQVTLSCSPISGHRSVSWYQQTPGQGLQFLFEYFSETQRNKGNFPGRFSGRQFSNSRSEMNVSTLELGDSALYLCASSMGTGGEETQYFGPGTRLLVL.

This chain uses TRBV5-4 with TRBJ2-7; TRBD1 matches 7 bases. This CDR3 has 15 residues. CDR1 is SGHNT, CDR2 YYREEE, per germline (reference sequence). The V segment lost 3 bases and the J segment 2 bases; nucleotides outside the gene matches: 8. CDR3 amino acids: CASSSTGTATYEQYF. As DNA, the CDR3 is TGTGCCAGCAGCTCGACAGGGACAGCTACCTACGAGCAGTACTTC.

The V and J genes are TRBV5-4 and TRBJ2-1, with D uncertain. The V gene's germline CDR1 is SGHNT and CDR2 YYREEE (reference sequence). V shed 3 bases and J shed 0 bases, with 16 bases lying between them. There are 17 residues in the CDR3. The CDR3 DNA sequence: TGTGCCAGCAGCTCTCAATCAGGCCCGAGCTCCTACAATGAGCAGTTCTTC. Translation: CASSSQSGPSSYNEQFF. The variable domain in full, completed from reference TRBV5-4 and TRBJ2-1, reads ETGVTQSPTHLIKTRGQQVTLRCSSQSGHNTVSWYQQALGQGPQFIFQYYREEENGRGNFPPRFSGLQFPNYSSELNVNALELDDSALYLCASSSQSGPSSYNEQFFGPGTRLTVL.

This clone was seen a few times. The rearrangement joins TRBV7-2 to TRBJ2-3, with D possibly TRBD1 on 6 matching bases. V lost 5 bases to trimming and J lost 5 bases, with 17 bases between them. The CDR3 runs 15 residues. Germline V gene data show CDR1 as SGHTA and CDR2 as FQGNSA. CDR3 bases: TGTGCCAGCAGCCAATTCCGGACAGTTGGAGATACGCAGTATTTT. Its protein product is CASSQFRTVGDTQYF.

This chain uses TRBV10-3 with TRBJ2-2, with D perhaps TRBD1 (5 bases). The V and J ends lost 1 base and 4 bases respectively, with 10 bases between them. Germline V lookup: CDR1 ENHRY, CDR2 SYGVKD. The CDR3 is made up of 15 amino acids. In DNA, the CDR3 is TGTGCCATCAGTGAGTTCGAGCAGGGCACCGGGGAGCTGTTTTTT. Translated, it gives CAISEFEQGTGELFF.

CDR3 DNA sequence: TGTGCCTGGTGCAGGGGGTCTGGGGCCAACGTCCTGACTTTC. Protein sequence: CAWCRGSGANVLTF. J is TRBJ2-6 and V is TRBV30; TRBD1 aligns across 7 bases. This CDR3 region has 14 residues. CDR1 and CDR2 (germline): GTSNPN, SVGIG (reference sequence). Losses at the gene ends were 5 bases for V and 1 base for J; bases not matched to a gene: 2.

There are a few counts of this clone. J is TRBJ2-4 and V is TRBV11-2; maybe TRBD1 (5 bases). Trimming took 3 bases from V and 6 from J, leaving 9 bases between them. CDR1 SGHAT and CDR2 FQNNGV come from the germline V gene. CDR3 length equals 13 residues. CDR3 amino acids: CASSFRRGNIQYF. The CDR3 DNA follows: TGTGCCAGCAGCTTCCGTAGGGGAAACATTCAGTACTTC. The whole variable domain, remainder taken from reference TRBV11-2 and TRBJ2-4, is EAGVAQSPRYKIIEKRQSVAFWCNPISGHATLYWYQQILGQGPKLLIQFQNNGVVDDSQLPKDRFSAERLKGVDSTLKIQPAKLEDSAVYLCASSFRRGNIQYFGAGTRLSVL.

Details on this clone: Relative to the germline gene, one junction end is altered; a read error may explain this. V usage is TRBV19 and J usage is TRBJ1-1; D is uncertain. Germline V gene data show CDR1 as LNHDA and CDR2 as SQIVND (reference sequence). The CDR3 is 13 residues long. The CDR3 protein is CASRIGLSTEAFF. Written as DNA, the CDR3 is TGTGCCAGTAGGATAGGGTTGAGCACTGAAGCTTTCTTT. Complete variable domain (other parts from reference TRBV19 and TRBJ1-1): DGGITQSPKYLFRKEGQNVTLSCEQNLNHDAMYWYRQDPGQGLRLIYYSQIVNDFQKGDIAEGYSVSREKKESFPLTVTSAQKNPTAFYLCASRIGLSTEAFFGQGTRLTVV.

This rearrangement joins TRBV2 to TRBJ1-2; D ambiguous. This CDR3 is 14 amino acids long. Deletions cut 1 base from V and 8 bases from J, with 14 bases between. Germline CDR1 is SNHLY and CDR2 is FYNNEI. CDR3 residues: CASSEDRSIWGYTF. The CDR3, as DNA: TGTGCCAGCAGTGAAGATAGATCCATATGGGGCTACACCTTC.

This chain connects TRBV6-5 to TRBJ1-5; possibly TRBD1 for D (5 bases). The germline V and J ends were trimmed by 8 bases and 4 bases, with 6 bases remaining between them. This CDR3 is built from 11 residues. The germline gives CDR1 MNHEY, CDR2 SVGAGI. The CDR3 region has the DNA TGTGCCAGCGGGGCTAATCAGCCCCAGCATTTT. This gives the protein CASGANQPQHF.

V gene TRBV24-1 combines with J gene TRBJ1-5, with unresolved D. The germline V and J ends were trimmed by 1 base and 9 bases, with 9 bases remaining between them. The length of the CDR3 is 13 residues. The germline V gene encodes CDR1 KGHDR and CDR2 SFDVKD. The CDR3 region has the DNA TGTGCCACCAGTGATTTACCCCATAGGCCCCAGCATTTT. Protein sequence: CATSDLPHRPQHF.

The genes are TRBV6-5 and TRBJ2-7; 7 nucleotides agree with TRBD1. The CDR3 covers 14 residues. Trimming took 5 bases from V and 6 from J; bases not matched to a gene: 10. Looked up from germline, CDR1 is MNHEY and CDR2 is SVGAGI. CDR3 sequence (DNA): TGTGCCAGCAGTCTACTCACAGGACAGGCCGAGCAGTACTTC. The encoded protein is CASSLLTGQAEQYF.